This entry concerns a single TCR beta chain. The data derive from a study of control samples from healthy donors and cancer patients. V was clipped by 1 base and J by 0 bases, with 10 bases between them. The CDR3 loop spans 15 amino acids. Germline-derived CDR1 and CDR2 are SEHNR and FQNEAQ (reference sequence). The assay was immunoSEQ multiplex PCR, and TCRdb's table has in-frame clones only and misses some. Of 57,000 or so clones listed, around 89% are singletons. The rearrangement links TRBV7-9 to TRBJ2-7, with D possibly TRBD1 on 6 matching bases. What was sequenced was PBMCs. This TCR was recovered from a man in his sixties with colorectal cancer. The CDR3 bases are TGTGCCAGCAGCTTAGGGACAGCAACCTCCTACGAGCAGTACTTC. Residues: CASSLGTATSYEQYF.